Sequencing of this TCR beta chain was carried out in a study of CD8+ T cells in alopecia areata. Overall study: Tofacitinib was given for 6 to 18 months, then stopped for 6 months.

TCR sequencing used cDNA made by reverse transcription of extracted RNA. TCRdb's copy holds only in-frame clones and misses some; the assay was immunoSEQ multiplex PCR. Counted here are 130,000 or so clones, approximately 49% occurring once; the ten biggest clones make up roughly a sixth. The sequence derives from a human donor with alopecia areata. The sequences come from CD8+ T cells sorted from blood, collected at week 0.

The CDR3 DNA reads TGTGCCAGCAGTGAAGATGAAGATACCTTCCAAGAGACCCAGTACTTC. As protein: CASSEDEDTFQETQYF. V and J are TRBV2 and TRBJ2-5; D not certain. The CDR3 length is 16 residues. Trimming took off 1 base at V and 1 base at J, with 13 bases between the two ends. CDR1 and CDR2 (germline): SNHLY, FYNNEI.